This TCR beta chain was obtained from a study of breast tumors, draining lymph nodes, adjacent tissues (dated by TCRdb to 2016 to 2017). In terms of the full investigation: In breast cancer patients, the study compared the TCR beta repertoires of tumor, adjacent nontumor tissue and axillary lymph nodes. In human breast cancer, the study set out to evaluate how tumor, surrounding tissue and draining lymph node repertoires relate to one another and whether T cells may move between these sites.

The axillary draining lymph nodes of breast cancer patients were the source of the lymph node samples. V is pruned by 3 bases and J by 6 bases, leaving 18 bases of the junction without a gene match. Measured from the cysteine to the phenylalanine, the CDR3 is 19 residues long. Left in the record is the CDR3 DNA by itself, 57 bases read in frame from the first base. Per the germline V gene, SGHTA is the CDR1 and FQGNSA is the CDR2. TCRdb names Illumina HiSeq 2000 as the instrument used. Multiplex PCR amplification was used to build the TCR beta chain libraries. High-throughput sequencing was used to analyze the amplified TCR beta chain products. TCRdb reprocessing: public reads trimmed at Q25 with fastp, clones called with MiXCR, in-frame beta chains kept. Identical CDR3 proteins give one entry, which carries the most common genes and DNA. The sample table holds fewer than 200,000 distinct CDR3 sequences, of which approximately 30% were seen once. The ten top clones hold 3.5% to 4.5% of the sample.

General findings and caveats noted by the study authors: Tumor and nontumor tissue repertoires were significantly more similar in luminal-like than in basal-like breast cancer. The study presented the conclusion that tumor T cells originate in lymph nodes as consistent with a hypothesis, not as something directly demonstrated. Tumors showed preferential V and J gene usage, and their T-cell repertoire diversity fell below that of lymph nodes yet above that of nontumor tissue. A scenario in which most tumor T cells derive from the lymph node and then expand within tumor tissue was judged to be consistent with the data.

This clonotype has ten or more counts. No antigen is known for it. No base-level quality is on record; no much larger clone is a single base apart. The source is a female donor with breast cancer. Some clones in this sample may be carry-over from other donors' samples. The chain joins TRBV7-2 to TRBJ2-1, and TRBD1 aligns with 9 junction nucleotides. The sample taken for sequencing was axillary lymph node tissue. The CDR3 protein sequence reads: CASSLTRDRVLSNPNEQFF. The DNA reads TGTGCCAGCAGCTTGACCCGGGACAGGGTGCTGTCTAATCCCAATGAGCAGTTCTTC. With all but the CDR3 taken from the reference TRBV7-2 and TRBJ2-1 genes, the full variable domain is: GAGVSQSPSNKVTEKGKDVELRCDPISGHTALYWYRQSLGQGLEFLIYFQGNSAPDKSGLPSDRFSAERTGGSVSTLTIQRTQQEDSAVYLCASSLTRDRVLSNPNEQFFGPGTRLTVL.